This T cell receptor (beta chain) is drawn from a study of vaccination and CD4 T cells after COVID-19. Looking at the study overall: Each of the control cultures got a CEFX pool, an HIV-1 Nef pool, or no peptide.

As for treatment: approximately nine-day PBMC culture with coronavirus spike peptide pools or control peptides (ViraFEST assay). Cultured CD4+ T-cell DNA underwent Oncomine TCR Beta short-read sequencing. TCRdb processed the PCR reads anew with MiXCR; each CDR3 protein has one entry. The sample holds about 10,000 distinct CDR3 sequences, over 60% seen once. The CDR3 extends over 15 amino acids. CDR1 is MDHEN, CDR2 SYDVKM, per germline. V lost 5 bases to trimming and J lost 7 bases; unmatched junction nucleotides: 12. This clonotype has only a few counts. Its specificity is not known. The chain couples TRBV28 to TRBJ1-1, with 8 nucleotides matching TRBD1. This TCR was sampled from a human donor who had recovered from COVID-19. Material: CD4+ T cells from blood, cultured in vitro. This CDR3 is CASSAPRQGAFEAFF. In DNA form, the CDR3 reads TGTGCCAGCAGTGCCCCTAGGCAGGGGGCCTTTGAAGCTTTCTTT.